This TCR beta chain was identified in a study of immune characterization of retroperitoneal liposarcoma. Details on this clonotype: With a much larger clone just one base away, this may be a read error.

TCRdb passed the PCR reads through MiXCR, listing each CDR3 protein once. In the table there are about 8,200 distinct CDR3 sequences, roughly two fifths of which are singletons. The CDR3 runs 13 residues. CDR1 and CDR2 from the germline V gene are MNHNS and SASEGT. This clonotype originated in a male donor with retroperitoneal liposarcoma. The V call is TRBV6-1, the J call TRBJ2-3, with D perhaps matching TRBD2 (5 bases). The sample taken for sequencing was tumor tissue. CDR3 region: CVSSRDITDTQYF. The CDR3 DNA is TGTGTCAGCAGCCGGGATATCACAGATACGCAGTATTTT.